This passage covers 32 T cell receptor beta chains from one sample sequenced in a study of T cell changes during pregnancy in multiple sclerosis. Here immunoSEQ multiplex PCR was the method, and the copy in TCRdb shows in-frame clones only, minus some. The table records fewer than 45,000 clones, roughly 91% of them present only once. The sequenced sample was CD4+ T cells from peripheral blood mononuclear cells, obtained in the second trimester of pregnancy. These receptors were taken from a female donor in good health, enrolled as a control in a pregnancy study.

V and J are TRBV5-5 and TRBJ1-5, with TRBD1 as a possible D gene (5 bases). CDR1 and CDR2 (germline): SGHKS, YYEKEE (reference sequence). V lost 0 bases to trimming and J lost 8 bases, with 18 bases between them. The length of the CDR3 is 16 residues. The CDR3 nucleotides read TGTGCCAGCAGCTTGGAGGTGGGGCTTACCCAGGAGCCCCAGCATTTT. It codes for CASSLEVGLTQEPQHF.

V is TRBV18 and J is TRBJ2-3; D is ambiguous. The CDR3 sequence is 16 residues long. CDR1 and CDR2 from the germline V gene are KGHSH and LQKENI. V shed 2 bases and J shed 0 bases, with 12 bases lying between them. The CDR3 loop is CASSPNPRGSTDTQYF. The CDR3 DNA is TGTGCCAGCTCACCAAACCCCCGCGGTAGCACAGATACGCAGTATTTT.

This chain links TRBV2 with TRBJ2-7; TRBD1 agrees at 7 bases. The CDR3 runs to 13 residues. Germline CDR1 and CDR2: SNHLY and FYNNEI. J was trimmed by 0 bases and V by 9 bases; bases with no gene match: 5. The CDR3 DNA reads TGTGCCAGGGGACAGTCAAGCTCCTACGAGCAGTACTTC. Its protein product is CARGQSSSYEQYF.

The V call is TRBV5-1, the J call TRBJ1-3; D remains ambiguous. V lost 0 bases and J 3 bases, leaving 13 bases between the germline ends. The CDR3 is 16 residues long. Germline CDR1 reads SGHRS; CDR2 reads YFSETQ. CDR3 nucleotide sequence: TGCGCCAGCAGCTTGGCCCCCGGAGGGAGTGGAAACACCATATATTTT. It codes for CASSLAPGGSGNTIYF. Variable domain in full (rest from reference TRBV5-1 and TRBJ1-3): KAGVTQTPRYLIKTRGQQVTLSCSPISGHRSVSWYQQTPGQGLQFLFEYFSETQRNKGNFPGRFSGRQFSNSRSEMNVSTLELGDSALYLCASSLAPGGSGNTIYFGEGSWLTVV.

The chain joins TRBV27 to TRBJ1-2; D possibly corresponds to TRBD1 (5 bases). The CDR3 extends over 14 amino acids. Between the trimmed V and J ends, which lost 6 bases and 7 bases, there was a span of 18 bases. The V gene's germline CDR1 is MNHEY and CDR2 SMNVEV (reference sequence). CDR3 loop: CASRRDQGVGGYTF. In DNA, the CDR3 is TGTGCCAGCAGAAGAGACCAGGGCGTGGGTGGCTACACCTTC.

The chain couples TRBV6-6 to TRBJ1-1; D gene ambiguous. CDR3 length: 13 residues. CDR1 MNHNY and CDR2 SVGAGI come from the germline V gene (reference sequence). V was pared by 7 bases and J by 1 base, with 10 bases between. CDR3 bases: TGTGCCAGCACTCGGGAGGGGAACACTGAAGCTTTCTTT. Its protein product is CASTREGNTEAFF.

This clone was seen once. The chain carries TRBV30 and TRBJ2-7, with 12 positions matching TRBD2. CDR3 size: 17 residues. The germline V gene encodes CDR1 GTSNPN and CDR2 SVGIG (reference sequence). The junction had 9 bases not matched to a gene; V was cut back by 2 bases and J by 1 base. The chain's CDR3 is CAWSYEKGTSGSYEQYF. Here the CDR3 DNA reads TGTGCCTGGAGTTATGAAAAAGGGACTAGCGGGTCCTACGAGCAGTACTTC.

V gene TRBV10-1 combines with J gene TRBJ1-1; 9 nucleotides align to TRBD1. The germline V gene encodes CDR1 WNHNN and CDR2 SYGVQD (reference sequence). The CDR3 has 14 residues. J was trimmed by 4 bases and V by 5 bases; bases with no gene match: 5. The CDR3 region has the DNA TGCGCCAGCAGTCCGACAGGGGGAGTCACTGAAGCTTTCTTT. Its translation: CASSPTGGVTEAFF.

The sample holds a few counts of this clone. The chain links TRBV5-6 to TRBJ1-6; maybe TRBD1 (6 bases). The CDR3 has 13 amino acids. Germline loops: CDR1 SGHDT, CDR2 YYEEEE. V was trimmed by 0 bases and J by 11 bases, leaving 9 bases between them. In DNA, the CDR3 is TGTGCCAGCAGCTTGGGACAGGAGACACCCCTCCACTTT. This gives the protein CASSLGQETPLHF.

This clone was seen a handful of times. The chain employs TRBV7-8 and TRBJ2-5, with D perhaps matching TRBD1 (6 bases). V shed 7 bases and J shed 0 bases, with 12 bases lying between them. This CDR3 comprises 14 residues. Germline CDR1 and CDR2: SGHVS and FQNEAQ. The CDR3: CASTLGQYQETQYF. The CDR3 bases are TGTGCCAGCACCCTAGGACAGTACCAAGAGACCCAGTACTTC.

The chain is built from TRBV18 and TRBJ1-1; 7 nucleotides agree with TRBD1. Per the germline V gene, CDR1 is KGHSH and CDR2 is LQKENI. This CDR3 is 16 amino acids long. After removal of 6 bases from V and 0 bases from J, the junction contained 10 bases not matched to a gene. The CDR3 spells CASSQRQGPVNTEAFF. The CDR3 DNA reads as TGTGCCAGCTCGCAACGACAGGGACCCGTGAACACTGAAGCTTTCTTT.

The chain carries TRBV18 and TRBJ1-2, with TRBD1 identical over 7 bases. CDR1 KGHSH and CDR2 LQKENI come from the germline V gene. V shed 2 bases and J 4 bases; nucleotides not matched to a gene: 10. CDR3 length: 16 residues. The CDR3 DNA reads as TGTGCCAGCTCACCAGAACAGGGGAGGACGGGCTATGGCTACACCTTC. This codes for CASSPEQGRTGYGYTF.

The chain uses TRBV19 and TRBJ1-2; a weak D match, TRBD1 (6 bases). The CDR3 is 15 residues long. Germline lookup yields CDR1 LNHDA and CDR2 SQIVND (reference sequence). Trimming removed 7 bases from V and 4 bases from J, with 19 bases in between. DNA for the CDR3: TGTGCCAGTATAACACAGGTGGGGACAAGCTATGGCTACACCTTC. As protein: CASITQVGTSYGYTF.

The rearrangement links TRBV11-3 to TRBJ2-2, with a possible D match to TRBD2 (6 bases). V dropped 0 bases and J dropped 3 bases, with 23 bases sitting between them. From germline, CDR1 is SGHNT and CDR2 YENEEA. CDR3 length equals 20 residues. CDR3 bases: TGTGCCAGCAGCTTAGAGGTAGGAGGGATCGGCCGACCTTACACCGGGGAGCTGTTTTTT. Amino acid sequence: CASSLEVGGIGRPYTGELFF.

The gene calls are TRBV2 and TRBJ1-3, with 10 bases that match TRBD1. Trimming at V came to 4 bases and at J to 0 bases, leaving 3 bases not matched to a gene. The germline CDR1 and CDR2 sequences are SNHLY and FYNNEI. This CDR3 has 16 amino acids. This CDR3 reads CASSVWTGGSGNTIYF. CDR3 sequence (DNA): TGTGCCAGCAGTGTTTGGACAGGGGGCTCTGGAAACACCATATATTTT.

Here the CDR3 reads CASSLGLAGGGYEQFF. The CDR3 region has the DNA TGTGCCAGCAGCTTAGGGCTAGCGGGAGGCGGGTATGAGCAGTTCTTC. The chain couples TRBV7-2 to TRBJ2-1; 11 bases line up with TRBD2. In germline, CDR1 is SGHTA, CDR2 FQGNSA. The CDR3 loop spans 16 amino acids. V lost 1 base to trimming and J lost 8 bases; unmatched junction nucleotides: 7. Variable domain in full (rest from reference TRBV7-2 and TRBJ2-1): GAGVSQSPSNKVTEKGKDVELRCDPISGHTALYWYRQSLGQGLEFLIYFQGNSAPDKSGLPSDRFSAERTGGSVSTLTIQRTQQEDSAVYLCASSLGLAGGGYEQFFGPGTRLTVL.

This chain uses TRBV7-2 with TRBJ2-3; 7 positions agree with TRBD2. CDR3 length: 15 residues. V lost 2 bases to trimming and J lost 1 base; unmatched junction nucleotides: 3. Germline V gives CDR1 SGHTA, CDR2 FQGNSA. This chain's CDR3 is CASSLSGGRTDTQYF. In nucleotides, the CDR3 is TGTGCCAGCAGCTTATCGGGAGGCCGCACAGATACGCAGTATTTT.

The V and J genes are TRBV6-5 and TRBJ2-1, with 9 positions matching TRBD1. Germline CDR1 MNHEY, CDR2 SVGAGI. CDR3 size: 13 residues. V gave up 6 bases and J gave up 15 bases; unmatched junction bases: 12. The CDR3 loop is CASREEGQGRMFF. CDR3 in DNA: TGTGCCAGCAGAGAAGAGGGACAGGGCAGGATGTTCTTC.

The chain has TRBV7-2 and TRBJ2-2; weak D call: TRBD1 (6 bases). The CDR3 loop spans 15 amino acids. Germline CDR1 reads SGHTA; CDR2 reads FQGNSA. V was cut by 5 bases and J by 1 base, with 11 bases left in between. In nucleotides, the CDR3 is TGTGCCAGCAGCCCTCAACAGGGGAACACCGGGGAGCTGTTTTTT. This gives the protein CASSPQQGNTGELFF.

V and J are TRBV6-6 and TRBJ1-2; perhaps TRBD1 as D (5 bases). CDR3 length: 15 amino acids. V lost 6 bases and J 0 bases, leaving 14 bases between the germline ends. Looked up from germline, CDR1 is MNHNY and CDR2 is SVGAGI (reference sequence). The CDR3: CASSPTSGANYGYTF. The CDR3 region has the DNA TGTGCCAGCAGCCCCACTTCGGGGGCTAACTATGGCTACACCTTC.

V and J are TRBV7-9 and TRBJ1-2; 7 nucleotides match TRBD1. This CDR3 is 16 amino acids long. Unmatched junction bases numbered 11, after V lost 3 bases and J lost 4 bases. Germline CDR1 and CDR2: SEHNR and FQNEAQ (reference sequence). The CDR3 nucleotides are TGTGCCAGCAGCTTGGGGGCGGAGGGGGCGTCCTATGGCTACACCTTC. Its translation: CASSLGAEGASYGYTF.

In its sample, this clone was seen once. This sequence joins TRBV29-1 and TRBJ1-5; the D gene is possibly TRBD1 (6 bases). Germline values: CDR1 SQVTM, CDR2 ANQGSEA. V lost 4 bases and J lost 8, with 15 bases in between. This CDR3 is built from 13 residues. The CDR3 protein is CSVAQVKGEPQHF. CDR3 DNA sequence: TGCAGCGTTGCGCAGGTTAAGGGGGAGCCCCAGCATTTT.

This sequence joins TRBV19 and TRBJ2-7; D may be TRBD1 (6 bases). CDR3 length: 12 residues. V gave up 3 bases and J gave up 5 bases, with 8 bases separating them. Germline assignment: CDR1 LNHDA and CDR2 SQIVND (reference sequence). CDR3 nucleotide sequence: TGTGCCAGTAGTATCAGGGGTAACGAGCAGTACTTC. This gives the protein CASSIRGNEQYF.

The V call is TRBV2, the J call TRBJ2-1, with 7 bases aligning to TRBD2. The CDR3 runs to 14 residues. V lost 9 bases and J lost 5; bases outside the gene matches: 10. Germline assignment: CDR1 SNHLY and CDR2 FYNNEI. Written as DNA, the CDR3 is TGTGCCAGTCCTACGGGCGGGAGAAACAATGAGCAGTTCTTC. Encoded protein: CASPTGGRNNEQFF.

The rearrangement links TRBV2 to TRBJ1-2; D unresolved. The CDR3 sequence is 12 residues long. Germline V lookup: CDR1 SNHLY, CDR2 FYNNEI. Trimming removed 9 bases from V and 9 bases from J, with 17 bases in between. The CDR3 DNA follows: TGTGCCAGTGACGTGGGAGGTGTCCGCTACACCTTC. It encodes CASDVGGVRYTF.

Note on this clone: One end of the junction varies from germline; a read error may be responsible. V and J are TRBV2 and TRBJ1-2; D unclear. The germline CDR1 and CDR2 sequences are SNHLY and FYNNEI. This CDR3 has 11 residues. The CDR3 DNA is TGTGCCAGCAGTGAACTAGTAGAGAGATACTTC. Translated, it gives CASSELVERYF.

V gene TRBV19 combines with J gene TRBJ2-5; TRBD2 matches at 9 bases. Trimming removed 1 base from V and 5 bases from J; junction bases left unmatched: 5. Germline values: CDR1 LNHDA, CDR2 SQIVND (reference sequence). This CDR3 is 15 amino acids long. The CDR3, as DNA: TGTGCCAGTAGTATAGGGACTAGCGTTGGTGAGACCCAGTACTTC. Translating gives CASSIGTSVGETQYF.

This chain uses TRBV14 with TRBJ2-3, with D tentatively TRBD2 (6 bases). Germline CDR1 and CDR2: SGHDN and FVKESK. This CDR3 comprises 17 residues. Trimming took 1 base from V and 0 from J, leaving 14 bases between them. The CDR3 sequence: CASSQAGDGKSTDTQYF. DNA of the CDR3: TGTGCCAGCAGCCAAGCGGGGGACGGGAAAAGCACAGATACGCAGTATTTT.

V usage is TRBV10-3 and J usage is TRBJ2-1, with D perhaps TRBD1 (6 bases). This CDR3 spans 11 amino acids. Germline V lookup: CDR1 ENHRY, CDR2 SYGVKD. V lost 5 bases, J lost 12 bases, and 11 bases lay in between. The CDR3 here is CAISLSRGQFF. The CDR3 coding sequence is TGTGCCATCAGTCTCTCCAGGGGGCAGTTCTTC.

This clone has a single count. V usage is TRBV7-6 and J usage is TRBJ2-7; tentatively, D is TRBD2 (7 bases). Trimming left V 2 bases short and J 3 bases short, with 14 bases between. Germline CDR1 reads SGHVS; CDR2 reads FNYEAQ. The length of the CDR3 is 15 residues. For the CDR3, the DNA is TGTGCCAGCAGCTTACGTGGGGGGGCCTTCTACGAGCAGTACTTC. Amino acids: CASSLRGGAFYEQYF.

The V call is TRBV5-1, the J call TRBJ1-3; a weak D match, TRBD1 (6 bases). This CDR3 spans 15 amino acids. Germline values: CDR1 SGHRS, CDR2 YFSETQ. V was pared by 2 bases and J by 2 bases, with 11 bases between. This chain's CDR3 is CASSFSEGAGNTIYF. CDR3 nucleotide sequence: TGCGCCAGCAGCTTTTCCGAGGGGGCTGGAAACACCATATATTTT.

V is TRBV29-1 and J is TRBJ2-5; 11 bases match TRBD2. Trimming at V came to 6 bases and at J to 5 bases, leaving 14 bases not matched to a gene. CDR1 is SQVTM and CDR2 is ANQGSEA in the germline V gene. The CDR3 extends over 16 amino acids. The CDR3, as DNA: TGCAGCGTGTCTCCGGGACTAGCGGTCCTAGGGGAGACCCAGTACTTC. Translation gives CSVSPGLAVLGETQYF.